These 23 T cell receptor beta chains were all obtained from the same sample, sequenced in a study of identical twins. TCRdb used MiXCR to reprocess the 5' RACE reads, holding one entry per CDR3 protein. The sample includes under 1 million distinct CDR3 sequences, approximately 13% of them seen just once. The same data also contributed to another study, on yellow fever vaccine responses in identical twins.

The sequenced sample was PBMCs. These receptors were taken from a woman aged 18-29 years in good health.

This clonotype appeared a few times. This chain connects TRBV24-1 to TRBJ2-6, with D unclear. CDR3 length equals 18 residues. V lost 2 bases and J lost 4, with 17 bases in between. CDR1 KGHDR and CDR2 SFDVKD come from the germline V gene. The CDR3 spells CATSDSHGRFEGANVLTF. The CDR3 nucleotides read TGTGCCACCAGTGATTCCCACGGGCGGTTCGAAGGGGCCAACGTCCTGACTTTC.

The J gene is TRBJ2-1, the V gene TRBV20-1; D is uncertain. Germline V gives CDR1 DFQATT, CDR2 SNEGSKA (reference sequence). V lost 1 base to trimming and J lost 5 bases, with 15 bases between them. The CDR3 extends over 15 amino acids. The CDR3 loop reads CSARVDRSWDNEQFF. The DNA for the CDR3 is TGCAGTGCTAGAGTAGATAGGTCGTGGGACAATGAGCAGTTCTTC.

This clonotype was found many times. The rearrangement links TRBV24-1 to TRBJ2-1; TRBD1 matches 9 bases. Germline trimming cut 1 base from V and 9 bases from J; bases unmatched to any gene: 12. Looked up from germline, CDR1 is KGHDR and CDR2 is SFDVKD. The CDR3 contains 17 residues. CDR3: CATSDLRADRGFGEQFF. The CDR3 bases are TGTGCCACCAGTGATTTACGCGCCGACAGGGGGTTTGGTGAGCAGTTCTTC.

The chain uses TRBV18 and TRBJ2-5, with no clear D. V was trimmed by 3 bases and J by 5 bases, leaving 10 bases between them. Germline V gene sequence: CDR1 KGHSH, CDR2 LQKENI. CDR3 size: 13 residues. DNA for the CDR3: TGTGCCAGCTCACCCACCTTAGAGGAGACCCAGTACTTC. Its protein product is CASSPTLEETQYF.

A few counts support this clonotype. The chain is built from TRBV12-3 or TRBV12-4 and TRBJ2-1; D gene ambiguous. This CDR3 spans 11 amino acids. The V end lost 3 bases, the J end lost 11 bases, and 8 bases lay between the germline ends. CDR3 DNA: TGTGCCAGCAGTTTTCAAGGGAAGCAGTTCTTC. This codes for CASSFQGKQFF.

In its sample, this clonotype was seen a few times. This sequence joins TRBV10-3 and TRBJ2-1, with D possibly being TRBD1 (5 bases). CDR3 length: 16 amino acids. From germline, CDR1 is ENHRY and CDR2 SYGVKD. Trimming stripped 3 bases from V and 0 bases from J, with 12 bases between. Here the CDR3 DNA reads TGTGCCATCAGTGATATGGTAGGGGCCTCCTACAATGAGCAGTTCTTC. Translation gives CAISDMVGASYNEQFF.

This clonotype was counted at least ten times. V and J are TRBV2 and TRBJ2-3; 9 bases are a match to TRBD1. With V trimmed by 3 bases and J by 4 bases, 2 bases remained unmatched. Germline CDR1 is SNHLY and CDR2 is FYNNEI. The CDR3 runs 14 residues. DNA of the CDR3: TGTGCCAGCAGTGAGGACAGGGGCCCAGATACGCAGTATTTT. Protein product: CASSEDRGPDTQYF.

This clonotype was seen only a few times. The CDR3 region has the DNA TGCAGTGCTAGAGACGAGTTAGAGACCCAGTACTTC. It codes for CSARDELETQYF. The chain uses TRBV20-1 and TRBJ2-5; D gene unclear. Looked up from germline, CDR1 is DFQATT and CDR2 is SNEGSKA (reference sequence). The CDR3 consists of 12 residues. Deletions cut 0 bases from V and 4 bases from J, with 6 bases between.

The chain links TRBV10-3 to TRBJ1-2; D is uncertain. Germline-derived CDR1 and CDR2 are ENHRY and SYGVKD. Trimming removed 2 bases from V and 7 bases from J, with 8 bases in between. The CDR3 has 12 residues. The DNA of the CDR3 is TGTGCCATCAGTGAGAATCCCTTTGGCTACACCTTC. Translating it yields CAISENPFGYTF.

The genes are TRBV6-1 and TRBJ1-1, with D unresolved. CDR3 length: 14 amino acids. Germline-derived CDR1 and CDR2 are MNHNS and SASEGT. V shed 6 bases and J shed 2 bases, with 13 bases lying between them. The CDR3 DNA is TGTGCCAGCAGACCAGGAACGCTTAACACTGAAGCTTTCTTT. Translation gives CASRPGTLNTEAFF.

The chain links TRBV5-1 to TRBJ2-1; tentative D call: TRBD2 (6 bases). Per the germline V gene, CDR1 is SGHRS and CDR2 is YFSETQ. This CDR3 is built from 12 residues. The V end was cut by 4 bases, the J end by 13 bases, with 15 bases between. The CDR3 nucleotides read TGCGCCAGCAGCCGGGAGCAGTCGGACCAGTTCTTC. This translates into CASSREQSDQFF.

This chain connects TRBV5-1 to TRBJ2-5; 7 nucleotides match TRBD2. CDR1 and CDR2 (germline): SGHRS, YFSETQ. CDR3 size: 15 residues. The ends lost 0 bases at V and 3 bases at J; junction bases unmatched: 5. The CDR3 DNA reads TGCGCCAGCAGCTTGGTCGGTCTAGCGGAAGAGACCCAGTACTTC. Protein product: CASSLVGLAEETQYF.

This clonotype was found a few times. The V and J genes are TRBV7-9 and TRBJ2-1, with D possibly called TRBD1 or TRBD2 (5 bases each). Germline values: CDR1 SEHNR, CDR2 FQNEAQ (reference sequence). The CDR3 runs 15 residues. V lost 5 bases to trimming and J lost 0 bases, with 11 bases between them. The DNA for the CDR3 is TGTGCCAGCAGCACAGAGGGGAGCTCCTACAATGAGCAGTTCTTC. Protein: CASSTEGSSYNEQFF. Based on the CDR3 plus reference TRBV7-9 and TRBJ2-1, the full variable domain is DTGVSQNPRHKITKRGQNVTFRCDPISEHNRLYWYRQTLGQGPEFLTYFQNEAQLEKSRLLSDRFSAERPKGSFSTLEIQRTEQGDSAMYLCASSTEGSSYNEQFFGPGTRLTVL.

This chain joins TRBV10-2 and TRBJ2-2; D unclear. The CDR3 runs to 13 residues. Trimming stripped 6 bases from V and 4 bases from J, with 9 bases between. Germline-derived CDR1 and CDR2 are WSHSY and SAAADI. CDR3 region: CASSRPTTGELFF. DNA for the CDR3: TGCGCCAGCAGCAGGCCGACCACCGGGGAGCTGTTTTTT.

V and J are TRBV5-5 and TRBJ2-2; no clear D. The CDR3 length is 15 residues. The germline V gene encodes CDR1 SGHKS and CDR2 YYEKEE (reference sequence). V lost 0 bases and J 8 bases, leaving 14 bases between the germline ends. The CDR3 reads CASSLARPGFGELFF. CDR3 nucleotides: TGTGCCAGCAGCTTGGCCAGACCGGGCTTTGGGGAGCTGTTTTTT. Supplemented by reference TRBV5-5 and TRBJ2-2, the full variable domain reads DAGVTQSPTHLIKTRGQQVTLRCSPISGHKSVSWYQQVLGQGPQFIFQYYEKEERGRGNFPDRFSARQFPNYSSELNVNALLLGDSALYLCASSLARPGFGELFFGEGSRLTVL.

At least ten counts were recorded for this clonotype. The V and J genes are TRBV5-4 and TRBJ1-4; D is possibly TRBD1 (5 bases). Germline CDR1 and CDR2: SGHNT and YYREEE (reference sequence). CDR3 size: 14 residues. The ends were cut back, 3 bases at V and 8 bases at J, with 14 bases in the middle. In DNA form, the CDR3 reads TGTGCCAGCAGCTCTGGGAGGGGCAGGGAAAAACTGTTTTTT. This codes for CASSSGRGREKLFF.

DNA of the CDR3: TGTGCCAGCAGCTTTTGGACTAGCGCCACCAAAAACATTCAGTACTTC. This sequence encodes CASSFWTSATKNIQYF. This chain joins TRBV7-9 and TRBJ2-4, with 9 bases aligning to TRBD2. The V gene's germline CDR1 is SEHNR and CDR2 FQNEAQ (reference sequence). The CDR3 sequence is 16 residues long. V was pared by 3 bases and J by 2 bases, with 5 bases of the junction left unmatched.

This clonotype has just a few counts. The chain carries TRBV20-1 and TRBJ2-1; no reliable D call. CDR3 length: 13 residues. In germline, CDR1 is DFQATT, CDR2 SNEGSKA (reference sequence). V lost 0 bases and J lost 1, with 4 bases in between. The CDR3: CSARERSYNEQFF. In DNA, the CDR3 is TGCAGTGCTAGAGAGCGGTCCTACAATGAGCAGTTCTTC.

This clonotype was found many times. The rearrangement links TRBV12-3 or TRBV12-4 to TRBJ2-1, with 7 bases that match TRBD1. The trim removed 4 bases at V and 3 bases at J, leaving 9 bases unmatched. This CDR3 is 16 amino acids long. CDR3 amino acids: CASSSLRDSGYNEQFF. Written as DNA, the CDR3 is TGTGCCAGCAGTTCGCTCCGGGACAGTGGCTACAATGAGCAGTTCTTC.

This clonotype has just a few counts. The chain links TRBV28 to TRBJ2-3; 10 nucleotides match TRBD2. Germline V lookup: CDR1 MDHEN, CDR2 SYDVKM. J lost 14 bases, V lost 5 bases, and 28 bases had no gene match. The CDR3 has 19 amino acids. The CDR3 DNA sequence: TGTGCCAGCAGTATATCGTTGGAACGGGAGAACGGATTAGCGGGAGGATGGTATTTT. It yields the protein CASSISLERENGLAGGWYF.

This clonotype was observed a handful of times. The V gene is TRBV7-9, the J gene TRBJ1-1; D not resolved. V lost 0 bases to trimming and J lost 5 bases, with 16 bases between them. The CDR3 totals 16 residues. CDR1 is SEHNR and CDR2 is FQNEAQ in the germline V gene (reference sequence). The CDR3 loop reads CASSLASSNLGTEAFF. The CDR3 DNA follows: TGTGCCAGCAGCTTAGCCTCATCCAACCTCGGGACTGAAGCTTTCTTT.

This clonotype was counted ten times or more. This chain connects TRBV20-1 to TRBJ2-3; 9 nucleotides line up with TRBD1. CDR1 DFQATT and CDR2 SNEGSKA come from the germline V gene (reference sequence). Trimming at V came to 6 bases and at J to 3 bases, leaving 7 bases not matched to a gene. This CDR3 has 14 residues. CDR3 amino acids: CSARTDRGTDTQYF. CDR3 coding DNA: TGCAGTGCCAGAACCGACAGGGGGACAGATACGCAGTATTTT.

The sample holds a few counts of this clonotype. The rearrangement links TRBV7-9 to TRBJ2-3, with 7 bases identical to TRBD1. The CDR3 contains 15 residues. The ends lost 5 bases at V and 5 bases at J; junction bases unmatched: 10. Germline V gene lookup returns CDR1 SEHNR and CDR2 FQNEAQ (reference sequence). The CDR3, as DNA: TGTGCCAGCAGCCCATACACAGGGGCCGGAGATACGCAGTATTTT. Translated: CASSPYTGAGDTQYF.